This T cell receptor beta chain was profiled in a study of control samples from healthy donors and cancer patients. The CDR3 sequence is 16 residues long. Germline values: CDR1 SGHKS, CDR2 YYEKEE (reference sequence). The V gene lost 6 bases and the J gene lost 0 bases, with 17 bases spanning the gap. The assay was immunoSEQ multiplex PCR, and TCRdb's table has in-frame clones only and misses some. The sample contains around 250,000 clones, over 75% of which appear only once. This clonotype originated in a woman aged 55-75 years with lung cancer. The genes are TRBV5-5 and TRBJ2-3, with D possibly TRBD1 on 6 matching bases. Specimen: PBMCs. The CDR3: CASIPRGLASTDTQYF. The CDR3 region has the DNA TGTGCCAGCATCCCCAGGGGTCTAGCTAGCACAGATACGCAGTATTTT.